The source of this T cell receptor beta chain is a study of T-cell reconstitution after alpha-beta-depleted transplantation in children. This clonotype has at least ten counts. The TCRbeta library incorporated unique molecular identifiers. From the PCR reads, TCRdb called clonotypes with MiXCR, one entry per CDR3 protein. The sample has some 600,000 distinct CDR3 sequences; around 17% are singletons. This CDR3 is built from 13 residues. The V end was cut by 2 bases, the J end by 5 bases, with 9 bases between. CDR1 is DFQATT, CDR2 SNEGSKA, per germline (reference sequence). The source is a human donor who donated a stem cell graft to a child with acute myeloid leukemia. Sequenced here: PBMCs from the stem cell graft donor, sampled from the stem cell graft. The genes are TRBV20-1 and TRBJ1-4, with D perhaps matching TRBD1 (5 bases). The CDR3 DNA reads as TGCAGTGCTAGAAGACAGTCCAATGAAAAACTGTTTTTT. As protein: CSARRQSNEKLFF.